Listed here are 13 T cell receptor beta chains from one sample, sequenced in a study of cytomegalovirus exposure and HLA in healthy donors. The primer mix had 60 Vbeta and 13 Jbeta primers. Assay used: immunoSEQ multiplex PCR; TCRdb lists only in-frame clones, some missing. This table has 120,000 or so clones, less than 85% appearing once. Material: PBMCs. The receptors were gathered from a man younger than 40 in good health and CMV-seropositive.

The chain recombines TRBV5-1 with TRBJ1-1, with 12 bases matching TRBD1. This CDR3 has 17 amino acids. Trimming took 6 bases from V and 5 from J; bases not matched to a gene: 14. The germline gives CDR1 SGHRS, CDR2 YFSETQ. The CDR3, as DNA: TGCGCCAGCACAGCCAGCGGGACAGGGGGCGGATTGACTGAAGCTTTCTTT. This encodes CASTASGTGGGLTEAFF.

The chain recombines TRBV19 with TRBJ2-3; 9 nucleotides align to TRBD1. Trimming took 10 bases from V and 2 from J; bases not matched to a gene: 10. The CDR3 has 15 amino acids. From germline, CDR1 is LNHDA and CDR2 SQIVND (reference sequence). Here the CDR3 DNA reads TGTGCCACCGCTGACAGGGGGTTGGACACAGATACGCAGTATTTT. This sequence encodes CATADRGLDTDTQYF.

This chain joins TRBV7-3 and TRBJ2-3; D unclear. The germline V and J ends were trimmed by 5 bases and 4 bases, with 19 bases remaining between them. CDR3 length: 16 amino acids. Germline V gene lookup returns CDR1 SGHTA and CDR2 FQGTGA. The CDR3 DNA follows: TGTGCCAGCAGCCCCCAGAACGAGGCCCCGGCAGATACGCAGTATTTT. Protein: CASSPQNEAPADTQYF.

The chain has TRBV5-1 and TRBJ2-3; no clear D gene. The CDR3 has 11 amino acids. V lost 5 bases to trimming and J lost 6 bases, with 7 bases between them. Germline V gene data show CDR1 as SGHRS and CDR2 as YFSETQ. The CDR3 is CASSVRDTQYF. CDR3 nucleotides: TGCGCCAGCAGTGTGAGGGATACGCAGTATTTT.

Comments on this clone: Different DNA sequences within this sample yield the same CDR3. The rearrangement uses TRBV18 and TRBJ1-5; D unclear. The CDR3 extends over 13 amino acids. Germline CDR1 is KGHSH and CDR2 is LQKENI. Trimming left V 3 bases short and J 4 bases short, with 7 bases between. CDR3 nucleotides: TGTGCCAGCTCACCGGCGGGGAATCAGCCCCAGCATTTT. Amino acids: CASSPAGNQPQHF.

This sequence joins TRBV4-1 and TRBJ2-3, with D tentatively TRBD2 (5 bases). Trimming left V 4 bases short and J 2 bases short, with 13 bases between. Germline values: CDR1 MGHRA, CDR2 YSYEKL. The CDR3 has 15 residues. CDR3 bases: TGCGCCAGCAGCCCCATTCGGGGTACCACAGATACGCAGTATTTT. Its translation: CASSPIRGTTDTQYF.

The rearrangement joins TRBV7-3 to TRBJ2-1; 11 positions match TRBD2. Per germline, CDR1 SGHTA and CDR2 FQGTGA. The length of the CDR3 is 18 residues. Trimming took 5 bases from V and 9 from J; bases not matched to a gene: 18. The CDR3 sequence: CASSPSGGPPTTSSEQFF. The CDR3 region has the DNA TGTGCCAGCAGCCCTAGCGGGGGGCCCCCTACTACAAGTAGTGAGCAGTTCTTC.

The chain uses TRBV19 and TRBJ1-2, with 7 bases fitting TRBD1. The CDR3 sequence is 16 residues long. Germline trimming cut 3 bases from V and 5 bases from J; bases unmatched to any gene: 12. Germline CDR1 reads LNHDA; CDR2 reads SQIVND (reference sequence). The CDR3 DNA sequence: TGTGCCAGTAGTATGGCGGCCGGGACAGCAACTTATGGCTACACCTTC. This encodes CASSMAAGTATYGYTF.

V gene TRBV7-9 combines with J gene TRBJ1-5; D ambiguous. Germline V gives CDR1 SEHNR, CDR2 FQNEAQ (reference sequence). This CDR3 is built from 15 residues. V lost 5 bases to trimming and J lost 5 bases, with 16 bases between them. As DNA, the CDR3 is TGTGCCAGCAGCGCTCAAGATGCGGCCCATCAGCCCCAGCATTTT. It translates to CASSAQDAAHQPQHF.

The V call is TRBV5-1, the J call TRBJ1-2, with 9 bases that match TRBD1. Germline CDR1 reads SGHRS; CDR2 reads YFSETQ. V shed 3 bases, J shed 5 bases, and the junction held 14 bases outside the gene matches. The CDR3 is 17 amino acids. This CDR3 reads CASSSGTGWEVRYGYTF. CDR3 sequence (DNA): TGCGCCAGCAGCTCTGGGACAGGGTGGGAAGTAAGGTATGGCTACACCTTC.

The rearrangement uses TRBV29-1 and TRBJ2-2; 7 nucleotides line up with TRBD1. Germline V gene data show CDR1 as SQVTM and CDR2 as ANQGSEA. The CDR3 sequence is 14 residues long. V lost 6 bases, J lost 7 bases, and 11 bases stayed unmatched. CDR3 sequence (DNA): TGCAGCGTCTCGAGGTTAGGGGGCGGCGGGGAGCTGTTTTTT. It translates to CSVSRLGGGGELFF.

The V call is TRBV19, the J call TRBJ1-2, with a possible D match to TRBD1 (6 bases). The CDR3 loop spans 14 amino acids. Germline V CDR1 and CDR2: LNHDA, SQIVND (reference sequence). Trimming stripped 10 bases from V and 2 bases from J, with 17 bases between. The CDR3: CATYGQPPNYGYTF. The CDR3 DNA sequence: TGTGCCACTTATGGACAGCCTCCCAACTATGGCTACACCTTC. The full variable domain, in which reference TRBV19 and TRBJ1-2 provide the parts outside the CDR3, is DGGITQSPKYLFRKEGQNVTLSCEQNLNHDAMYWYRQDPGQGLRLIYYSQIVNDFQKGDIAEGYSVSREKKESFPLTVTSAQKNPTAFYLCATYGQPPNYGYTFGSGTRLTVV.

The V gene is TRBV11-2, the J gene TRBJ2-3; 8 nucleotides align to TRBD2. V trimming: 5 bases; J trimming: 2 bases; junction bases outside the gene matches: 6. CDR1 and CDR2 from the germline V gene are SGHAT and FQNNGV. The CDR3 sequence is 15 residues long. The chain's CDR3 is CASSPGLDYTDTQYF. CDR3 bases: TGTGCCAGCAGCCCGGGACTAGACTACACAGATACGCAGTATTTT.